Here is one T cell receptor beta chain with its context. Its antigen is currently unknown. This CDR3 has 16 amino acids. Germline V gene lookup returns CDR1 SGHNT and CDR2 YENEEA. Trimming stripped 0 bases from V and 7 bases from J, with 16 bases between. The data originate from a study of T cell repertoires in cytomegalovirus infection. Background on the study: As its CMV epitopes, the study selected recently identified HLA-C-restricted and well-studied HLA-B-restricted targets. It was the public TCR beta signatures that indicated both CMV infection and matching HLA type.

TCRdb analysed the reads with MiXCR anew, one entry per CDR3 protein. In the table there are fewer than 650,000 distinct CDR3 sequences, 40% of which are singletons. Points from the study as a whole: Frequencies of public TCR beta families were cumulated, and this identified carriers of CMV plus the relevant HLA. HLA-C-restricted TCR beta clonotypes specific for CMV led the ex vivo response.

The V gene is TRBV11-3, the J gene TRBJ2-1; D not certain. Sample: cultured PBMCs, taken from culture after CMV antigen stimulation. The sequence came from a human donor in good health (CMV status not recorded). Some clones in this sample may be carry-over from other donors' samples. CDR3 in amino acids: CASSLDSFWGSNEQFF. The CDR3 DNA is TGTGCCAGCAGCTTAGATAGCTTCTGGGGTTCAAATGAGCAGTTCTTC.